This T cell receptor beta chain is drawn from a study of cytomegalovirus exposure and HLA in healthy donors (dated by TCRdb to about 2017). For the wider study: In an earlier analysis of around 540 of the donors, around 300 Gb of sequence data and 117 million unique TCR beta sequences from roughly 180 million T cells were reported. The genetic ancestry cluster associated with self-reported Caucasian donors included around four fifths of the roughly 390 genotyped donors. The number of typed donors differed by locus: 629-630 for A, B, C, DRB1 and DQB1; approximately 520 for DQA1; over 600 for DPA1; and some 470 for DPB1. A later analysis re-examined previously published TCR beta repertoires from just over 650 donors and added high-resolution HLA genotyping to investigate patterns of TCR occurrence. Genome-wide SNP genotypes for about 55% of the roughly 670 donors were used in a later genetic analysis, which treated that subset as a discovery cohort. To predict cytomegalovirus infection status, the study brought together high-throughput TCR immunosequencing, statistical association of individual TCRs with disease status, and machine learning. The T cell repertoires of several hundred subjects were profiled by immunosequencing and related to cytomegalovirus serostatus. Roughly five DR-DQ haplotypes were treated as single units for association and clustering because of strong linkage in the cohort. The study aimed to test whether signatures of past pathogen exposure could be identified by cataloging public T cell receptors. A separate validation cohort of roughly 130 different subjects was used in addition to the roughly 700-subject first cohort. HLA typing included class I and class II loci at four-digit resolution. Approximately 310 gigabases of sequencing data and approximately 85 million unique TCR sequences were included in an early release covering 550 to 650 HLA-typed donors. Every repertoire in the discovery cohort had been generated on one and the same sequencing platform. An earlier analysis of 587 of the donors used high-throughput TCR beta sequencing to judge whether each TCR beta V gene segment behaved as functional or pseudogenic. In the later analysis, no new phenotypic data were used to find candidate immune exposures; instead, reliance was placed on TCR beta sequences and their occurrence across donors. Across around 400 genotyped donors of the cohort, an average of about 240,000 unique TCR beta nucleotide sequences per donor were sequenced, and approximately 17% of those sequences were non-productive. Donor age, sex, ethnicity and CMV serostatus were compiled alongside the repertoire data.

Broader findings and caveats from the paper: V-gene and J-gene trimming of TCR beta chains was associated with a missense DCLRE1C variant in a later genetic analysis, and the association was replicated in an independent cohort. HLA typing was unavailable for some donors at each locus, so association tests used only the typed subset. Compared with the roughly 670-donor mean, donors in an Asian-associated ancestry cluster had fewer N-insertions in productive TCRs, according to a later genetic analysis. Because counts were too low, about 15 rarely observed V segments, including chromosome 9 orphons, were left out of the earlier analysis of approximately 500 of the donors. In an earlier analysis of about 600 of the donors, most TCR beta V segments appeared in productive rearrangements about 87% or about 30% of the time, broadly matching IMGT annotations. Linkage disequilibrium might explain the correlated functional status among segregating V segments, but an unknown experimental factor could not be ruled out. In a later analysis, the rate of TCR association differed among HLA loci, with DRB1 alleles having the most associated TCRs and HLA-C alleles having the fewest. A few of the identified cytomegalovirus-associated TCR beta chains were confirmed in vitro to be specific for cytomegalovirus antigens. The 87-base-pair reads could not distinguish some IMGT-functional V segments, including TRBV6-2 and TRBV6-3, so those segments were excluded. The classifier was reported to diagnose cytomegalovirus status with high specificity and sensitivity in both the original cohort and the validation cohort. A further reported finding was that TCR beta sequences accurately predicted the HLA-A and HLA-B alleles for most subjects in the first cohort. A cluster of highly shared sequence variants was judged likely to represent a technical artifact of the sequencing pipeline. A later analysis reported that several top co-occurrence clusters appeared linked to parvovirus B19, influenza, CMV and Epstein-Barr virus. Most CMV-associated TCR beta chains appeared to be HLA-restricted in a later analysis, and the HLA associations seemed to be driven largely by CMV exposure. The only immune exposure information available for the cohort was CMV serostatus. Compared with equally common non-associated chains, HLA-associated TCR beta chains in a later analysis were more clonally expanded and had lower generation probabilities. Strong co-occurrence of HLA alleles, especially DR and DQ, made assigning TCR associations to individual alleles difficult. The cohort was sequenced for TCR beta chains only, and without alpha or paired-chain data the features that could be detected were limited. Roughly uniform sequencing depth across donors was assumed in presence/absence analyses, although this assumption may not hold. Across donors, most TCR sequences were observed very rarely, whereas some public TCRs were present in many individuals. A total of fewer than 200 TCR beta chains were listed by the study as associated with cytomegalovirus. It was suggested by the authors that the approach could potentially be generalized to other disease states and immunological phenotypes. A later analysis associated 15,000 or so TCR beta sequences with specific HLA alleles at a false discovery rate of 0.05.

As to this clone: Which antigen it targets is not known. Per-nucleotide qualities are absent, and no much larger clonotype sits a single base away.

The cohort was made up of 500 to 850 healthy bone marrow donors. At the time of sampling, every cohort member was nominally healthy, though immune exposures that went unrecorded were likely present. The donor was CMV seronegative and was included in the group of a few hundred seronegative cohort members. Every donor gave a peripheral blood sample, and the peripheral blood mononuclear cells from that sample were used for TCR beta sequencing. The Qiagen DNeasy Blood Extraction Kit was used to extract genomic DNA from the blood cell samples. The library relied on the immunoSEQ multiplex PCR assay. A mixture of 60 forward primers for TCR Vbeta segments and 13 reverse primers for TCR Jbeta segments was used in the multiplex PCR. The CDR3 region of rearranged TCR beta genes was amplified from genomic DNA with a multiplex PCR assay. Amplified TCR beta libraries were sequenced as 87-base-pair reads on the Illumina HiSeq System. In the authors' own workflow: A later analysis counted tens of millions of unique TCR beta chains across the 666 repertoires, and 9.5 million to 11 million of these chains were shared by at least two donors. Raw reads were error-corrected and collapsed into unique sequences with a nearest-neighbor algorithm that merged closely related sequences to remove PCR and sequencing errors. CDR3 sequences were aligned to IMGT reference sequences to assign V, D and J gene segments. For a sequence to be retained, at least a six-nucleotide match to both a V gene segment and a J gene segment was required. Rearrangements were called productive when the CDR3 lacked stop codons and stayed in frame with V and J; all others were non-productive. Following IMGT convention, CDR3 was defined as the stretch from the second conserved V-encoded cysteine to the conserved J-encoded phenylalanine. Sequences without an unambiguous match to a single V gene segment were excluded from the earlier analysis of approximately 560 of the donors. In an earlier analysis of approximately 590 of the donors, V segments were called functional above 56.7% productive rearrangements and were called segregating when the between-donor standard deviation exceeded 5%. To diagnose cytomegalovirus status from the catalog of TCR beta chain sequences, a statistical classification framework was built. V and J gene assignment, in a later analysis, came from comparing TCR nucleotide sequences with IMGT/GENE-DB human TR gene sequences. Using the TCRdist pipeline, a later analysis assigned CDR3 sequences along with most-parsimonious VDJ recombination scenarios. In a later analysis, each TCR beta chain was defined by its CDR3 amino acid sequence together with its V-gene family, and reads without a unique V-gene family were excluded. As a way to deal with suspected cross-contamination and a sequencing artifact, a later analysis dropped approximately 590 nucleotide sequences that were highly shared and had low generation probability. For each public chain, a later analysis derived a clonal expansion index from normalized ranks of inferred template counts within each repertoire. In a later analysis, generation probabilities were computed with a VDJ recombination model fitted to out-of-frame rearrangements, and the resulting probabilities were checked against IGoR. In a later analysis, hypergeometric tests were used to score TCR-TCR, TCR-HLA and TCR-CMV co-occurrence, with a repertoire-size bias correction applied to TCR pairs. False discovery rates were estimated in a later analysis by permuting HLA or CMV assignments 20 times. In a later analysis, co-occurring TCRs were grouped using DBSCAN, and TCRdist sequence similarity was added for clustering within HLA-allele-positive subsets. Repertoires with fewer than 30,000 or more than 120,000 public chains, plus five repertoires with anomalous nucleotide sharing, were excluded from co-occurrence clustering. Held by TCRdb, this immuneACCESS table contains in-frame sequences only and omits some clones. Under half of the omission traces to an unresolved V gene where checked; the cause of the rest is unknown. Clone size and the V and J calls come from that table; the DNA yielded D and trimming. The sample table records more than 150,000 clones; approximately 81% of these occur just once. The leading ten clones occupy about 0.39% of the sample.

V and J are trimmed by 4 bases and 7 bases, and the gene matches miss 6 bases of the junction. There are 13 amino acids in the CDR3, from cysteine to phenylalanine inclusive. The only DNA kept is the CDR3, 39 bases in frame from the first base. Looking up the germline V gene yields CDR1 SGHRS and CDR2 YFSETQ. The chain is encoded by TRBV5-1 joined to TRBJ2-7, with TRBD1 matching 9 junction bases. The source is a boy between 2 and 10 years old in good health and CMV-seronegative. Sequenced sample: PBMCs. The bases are TGCGCCAGCAGCCCGGGACAGGGTAGAGAGCAGTACTTC. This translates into CASSPGQGREQYF.